This TCR beta chain stems from a study of blood T cell repertoires in COVID-19. Looking at the study overall: Acute and convalescent COVID-19 specimens originated in the United States, Italy and Spain. In each case, the material was cDNA or gDNA derived from T cells, B-cell-depleted T cells, or PBMCs.

Germline CDR1 MGHRA, CDR2 YSYEKL. V shed 1 base and J 5 bases; nucleotides not matched to a gene: 9. CDR3 length equals 16 residues. In the authors' workflow: The assay estimated nucleated cells by amplifying reference gene primers. Profiled with immunoSEQ multiplex PCR; TCRdb holds only in-frame clones, not every one. V and J calls and clone size are those listed in that table; D and trimming were worked out from the DNA. This sample yields 150,000 or so clones, of which roughly 90% are seen a single time; 15% to 20% belongs to the top ten. This receptor was taken from a man between 60 and 70 years old with active or convalescent COVID-19. The rearrangement joins TRBV4-1 to TRBJ1-2; 8 bases match TRBD1. The sequenced material came from peripheral blood. CDR3 amino acids: CASSQAPGQVHYGYTF. The CDR3 nucleotides are TGCGCCAGCAGCCAAGCGCCGGGACAGGTGCATTATGGCTACACCTTC.